Shown below are 3 T cell receptor beta chains from a single sample sequenced in a study of radiotherapy plus CTLA-4 blockade in lung cancer. The protocol was immunoSEQ multiplex PCR, while the TCRdb copy is restricted to in-frame clones and leaves out a portion. The data contain approximately 85,000 clones, over 75% of them singletons. Sequenced material: peripheral blood, taken from a patient treated with radiotherapy plus ipilimumab. The receptor source for this set is a human donor with non-small cell lung cancer that progressed on radiotherapy plus ipilimumab.

This clone turned up a few times. The V call is TRBV4-1, the J call TRBJ2-3; D remains unclear. Trimming pared 1 base from V and 1 base from J, leaving 15 bases between. This CDR3 comprises 17 residues. Looked up from germline, CDR1 is MGHRA and CDR2 is YSYEKL. CDR3 sequence: CASSQALSASGTDTQYF. The CDR3 DNA follows: TGCGCCAGCAGCCAAGCGCTGTCGGCTTCTGGCACAGATACGCAGTATTTT.

The chain couples TRBV2 to TRBJ2-5, with D uncertain. This CDR3 is built from 15 residues. The germline gives CDR1 SNHLY, CDR2 FYNNEI. Trimming shortened V by 3 bases and J by 4 bases, and 15 bases separated the two germline ends. The CDR3 reads CASSDRNQGIETQYF. DNA of the CDR3: TGTGCCAGCAGTGATCGGAACCAAGGAATAGAGACCCAGTACTTC.

Turning to this clone: Its ends do not fully match the called genes, so a read error is possible. The chain uses TRBV6-5 and TRBJ1-5; 7 positions match TRBD1. Germline CDR1 MNHEY, CDR2 SVGAGI. This CDR3 has 13 residues. CDR3 nucleotide sequence: TGTGCCAGCAGTCAGTCATCAGGGGGGCGAGCGAATTTT. It specifies CASSQSSGGRANF.